A selection of T cell receptor beta chains follows, all from one sample in a study of regulatory T cells in long-lasting Graves disease. TCRdb used MiXCR to reprocess the multiplex PCR reads, holding one entry per CDR3 protein. This table holds a few hundred thousand distinct CDR3 sequences, roughly 12% found once. This same sample was also taken into another study, of T cells in Graves' hyperthyroidism and ophthalmopathy.

The specimen was peripheral blood mononuclear cells (PBMCs), collected at new diagnosis, from a patient treated with antithyroid drugs. All receptors derive from a woman younger than 35 with Graves disease. The CDR3 runs from the conserved cysteine through the conserved F or W. The order of the fields is V gene, CDR3 protein.

>TRBV24-1
CATSDPGGKYQETQYF
>TRBV4-2
CASSLKGSGKNYEQYF
>TRBV28
CASSLSRTGGQETQYF
>TRBV20-1
CSARGGNTIYF
>TRBV7-2
CASSLDRYQPQHF
>TRBV5-1
CASSSFRAGSSYNEQFF
>TRBV27
CASSLAGTSGNEQFF
>TRBV12-3/TRBV12-4
CASSPRRQVRDGYTF
>TRBV7-2
CASSPTRDGTEAFF
>TRBV11-2
CASSSRQGSYGYTF
>TRBV5-5
CATSARPRSQPQHF
>TRBV19
CASSIADDSPYEQYF
>TRBV19
CASAGTSMNADTQYF
>TRBV6-5
CASSYSVGVDTDTQYF
>TRBV6-1
CASKIGQVYNSPLHF
>TRBV12-3/TRBV12-4
CASRGTGTNEKLFF
>TRBV29-1
CSVRPSGFDEQFF
>TRBV4-1
CASSQDSGRTVAYNEQFF
>TRBV15
CATSSDPGTNINVRGNEQFF
>TRBV3-1
CASSQGLGGARVIEAFF
>TRBV12-3/TRBV12-4
CASSFSGVIYEQYF
>TRBV7-9
CASSLFDSGDNYGYTF
>TRBV15
CATSRDNSDTQYF
>TRBV6-5
CASSYGGVGAWTQYF
>TRBV12-3/TRBV12-4
CASSSLGGRAHNEQFF
>TRBV14
CASSQAWAAETQYF
>TRBV20-1
CSASDGQLTDTQYF
>TRBV6-5
CASSYSKSQPQHF
>TRBV12-3/TRBV12-4
CASTTQGDSNQPQHF
>TRBV7-3
CASSSGTRQFF
>TRBV19
CASSWFQRAYNEQFF
>TRBV12-3/TRBV12-4
CASGMFQETQYF
>TRBV12-3/TRBV12-4
CASSLDRDSGRTGELFF
>TRBV14
CASSQAYRGLSGANVLTF
>TRBV29-1
CSVKYSGGGNQPQHF
>TRBV6-1
CASGGSGGSSYNEQFF
>TRBV2
CASSDETPRGNQPQHF